This T cell receptor beta chain was sequenced in a study of T cell responses to AZD1222 COVID-19 vaccine (dated by TCRdb to the early 2020s). Looking at the study overall: AZD1222 recipients with second doses at about 4 weeks or about 12 weeks were pooled, because spike-specific TCR depth and breadth did not differ between schedules. A total of under 250 trial participants underwent TCR sequencing, of whom nearly 210 had received two doses of AZD1222 and some 26 had received two doses of the MenACWY control vaccine. Trial participants were enrolled by age into 18-55, 56-69 and 70-plus year subgroups, with about 150, 28 and 57 TCR-sequenced participants respectively.

From the cysteine up to the phenylalanine, the CDR3 has a length of 15 residues. Just CDR3 DNA is preserved here, 45 bases in frame from base 1. Looking up the germline V gene (reference sequence) yields CDR1 LGHDT and CDR2 YNNKEL. At the junction V is shortened by 4 bases and J by 8 bases; bases outside the gene matches: 13. In the paper's terms, the time point label means: baseline before first vaccination. The vaccinee samples were drawn from two UK trials, COV001 and COV002, one of which was a single-blind randomized controlled phase 2/3 trial testing AZD1222 (ChAdOx1 nCoV-19) in healthy adults. Trial participant PBMC samples were collected at day 0 and day 28 after the second dose for TCRbeta chain sequencing. Broad study findings and their caveats: Reportedly, almost half of the unique spike-specific TCRs recognized epitopes lying outside the regions that are mutated in the B.1.351 and B.1.1.7 variants. After two AZD1222 doses, both the breadth and the depth of spike-specific TCRs were significantly higher than at day 0 and than in MenACWY recipients. In the small 56-69-year group, the increase in depth fell short of significance, most likely because of low power. CD4 TCRs associated with the vaccine covered the entire spike protein, and the dominant responses were in regions 160-218 and 743-854. Because no day 14 peak-response samples were available, the repertoires could be characterized only after the peak T cell response. Participants were mostly white British, with more females than males. The authors suggested clonal diversity may have been underestimated. Conclusions about previously exposed vaccinees are limited, since just five or six AZD1222 recipients were seropositive for SARS-CoV-2 at baseline.

Remarks on this clone: This clone's antigen is unknown. No base quality values were provided; no much bigger clone lies one nucleotide off.

The CDR3 regions of human TCRbeta chains were analyzed by immunosequencing. In the source study's methods: TCRs in the repertoires were matched against a reference library of SARS-CoV-2-specific TCRs that had been generated with the MIRA antigen-specificity platform. Breadth was defined as the fraction of unique TCRs that were SARS-CoV-2-associated. Depth was defined as the fraction of total T cells that were SARS-CoV-2-associated. Using the MIRA data, each spike-specific TCR was mapped to the spike region that the TCR reacts to and placed in a CD4 or CD8 class. Log10-transformed breadth and depth values were compared by one-way ANOVA with Sidak's multiple comparisons tests. This is the immuneACCESS table as TCRdb keeps it, with only in-frame sequences that have V and J called. A part of the clones is gone; compared with another copy, unresolved V genes explain less than half, and the rest is unexplained. That table gives V, J and clone size, and the DNA gave D and trimming. This sample has around 100,000 clones in its table, and 92% of those were observed once. The top ten clonotypes cover roughly 1.3% of the sample.

The source material was peripheral blood, sampled on day 0 of AZD1222 vaccination. The TCR sequence derives from an adult in good health. Here the chain combines TRBV3-1 (or the pseudogene TRBV3-2) and TRBJ1-2, with 7 bases matching TRBD1. The nucleotides read TGTGCCAGCAGCCGCTCGGAGGGGGCGCAGGTGGGCTACACCTTC. It encodes CASSRSEGAQVGYTF.